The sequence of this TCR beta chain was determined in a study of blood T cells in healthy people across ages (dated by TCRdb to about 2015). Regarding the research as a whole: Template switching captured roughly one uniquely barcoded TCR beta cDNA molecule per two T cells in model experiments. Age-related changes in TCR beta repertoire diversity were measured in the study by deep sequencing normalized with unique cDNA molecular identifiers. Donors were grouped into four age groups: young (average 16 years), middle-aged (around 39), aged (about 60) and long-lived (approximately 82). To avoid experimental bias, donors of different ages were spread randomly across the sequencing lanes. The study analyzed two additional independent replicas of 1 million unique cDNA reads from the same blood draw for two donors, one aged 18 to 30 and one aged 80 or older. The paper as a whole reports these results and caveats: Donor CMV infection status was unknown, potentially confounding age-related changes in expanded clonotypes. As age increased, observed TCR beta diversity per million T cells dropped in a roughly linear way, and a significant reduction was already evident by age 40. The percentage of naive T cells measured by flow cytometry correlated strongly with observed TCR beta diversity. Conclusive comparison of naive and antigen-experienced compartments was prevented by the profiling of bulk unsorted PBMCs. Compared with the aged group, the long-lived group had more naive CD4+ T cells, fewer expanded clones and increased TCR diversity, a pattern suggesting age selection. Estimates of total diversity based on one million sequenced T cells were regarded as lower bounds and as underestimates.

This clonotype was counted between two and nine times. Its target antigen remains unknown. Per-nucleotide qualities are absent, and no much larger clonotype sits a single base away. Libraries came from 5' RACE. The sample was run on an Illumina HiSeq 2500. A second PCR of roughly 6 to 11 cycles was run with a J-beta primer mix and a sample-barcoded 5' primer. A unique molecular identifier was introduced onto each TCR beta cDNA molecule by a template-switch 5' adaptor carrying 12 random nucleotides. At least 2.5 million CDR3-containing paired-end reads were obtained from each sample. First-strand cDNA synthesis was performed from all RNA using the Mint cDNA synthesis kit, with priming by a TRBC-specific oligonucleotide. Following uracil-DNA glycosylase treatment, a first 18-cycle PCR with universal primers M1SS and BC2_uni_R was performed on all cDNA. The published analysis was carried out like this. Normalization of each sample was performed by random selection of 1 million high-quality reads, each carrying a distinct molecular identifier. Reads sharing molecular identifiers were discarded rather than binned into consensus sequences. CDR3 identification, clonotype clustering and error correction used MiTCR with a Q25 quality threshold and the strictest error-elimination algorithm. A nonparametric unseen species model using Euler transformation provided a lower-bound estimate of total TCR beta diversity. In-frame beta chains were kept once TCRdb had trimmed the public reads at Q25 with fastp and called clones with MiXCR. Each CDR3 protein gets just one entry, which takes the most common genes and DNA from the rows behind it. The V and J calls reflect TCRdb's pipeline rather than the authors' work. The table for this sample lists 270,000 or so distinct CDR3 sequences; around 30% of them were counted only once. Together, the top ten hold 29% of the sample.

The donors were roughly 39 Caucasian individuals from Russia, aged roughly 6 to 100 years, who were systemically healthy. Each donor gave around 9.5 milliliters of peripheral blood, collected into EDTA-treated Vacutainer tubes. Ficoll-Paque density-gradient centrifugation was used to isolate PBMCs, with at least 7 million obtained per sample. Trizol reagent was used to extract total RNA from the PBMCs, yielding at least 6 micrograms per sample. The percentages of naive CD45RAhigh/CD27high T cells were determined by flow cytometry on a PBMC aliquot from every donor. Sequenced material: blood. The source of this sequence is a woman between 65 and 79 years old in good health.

Read as DNA, the sequence is TGCAGCGTTGATTCTGGCTACGAGCAGTACTTC. This gives the protein CSVDSGYEQYF. The sequence links TRBV29-1 to TRBJ2-7, with no D gene named confidently. The CDR1 and CDR2 encoded by the germline V gene are SQVTM and ANQGSEA. The germline ends are 6 bases apart after V is trimmed by 3 bases and J by 3 bases. Taken from cysteine to phenylalanine, the CDR3 has 11 residues. The kept DNA is CDR3 alone, 33 bases in frame from the first base.